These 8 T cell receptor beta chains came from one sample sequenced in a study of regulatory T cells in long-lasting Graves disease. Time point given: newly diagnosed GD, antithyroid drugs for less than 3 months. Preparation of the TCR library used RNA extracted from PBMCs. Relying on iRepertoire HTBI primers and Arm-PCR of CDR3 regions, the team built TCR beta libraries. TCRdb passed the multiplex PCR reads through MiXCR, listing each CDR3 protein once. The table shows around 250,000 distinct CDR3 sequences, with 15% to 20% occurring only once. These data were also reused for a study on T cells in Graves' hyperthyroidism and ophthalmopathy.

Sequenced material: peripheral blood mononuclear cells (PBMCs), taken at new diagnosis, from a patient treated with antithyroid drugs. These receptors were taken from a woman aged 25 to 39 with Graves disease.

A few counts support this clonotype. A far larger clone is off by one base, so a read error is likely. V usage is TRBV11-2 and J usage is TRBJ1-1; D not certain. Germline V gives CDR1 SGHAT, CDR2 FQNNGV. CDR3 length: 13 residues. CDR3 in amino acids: CTSSRTDNTEAFF. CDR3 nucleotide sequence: TGTACCAGCAGCCGTACCGATAACACTGAAGCTTTCTTT.

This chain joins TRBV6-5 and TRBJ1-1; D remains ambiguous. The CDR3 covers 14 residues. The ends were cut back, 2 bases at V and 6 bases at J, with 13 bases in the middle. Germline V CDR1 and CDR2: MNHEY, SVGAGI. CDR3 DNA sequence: TGTGCCAGCAGTTACCGCGGGAGAGACTCTGAAGCTTTCTTT. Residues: CASSYRGRDSEAFF.

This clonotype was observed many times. CDR3 DNA sequence: TGCAGTGCTAGAGATCTCAGGGAACTTTCCTACAATGAGCAGTTCTTC. Protein: CSARDLRELSYNEQFF. The chain carries TRBV20-1 and TRBJ2-1, with D maybe TRBD1 (5 bases). Germline V gives CDR1 DFQATT, CDR2 SNEGSKA (reference sequence). This CDR3 spans 16 amino acids. Trimming removed 0 bases at V and 1 base at J, with 13 bases between.

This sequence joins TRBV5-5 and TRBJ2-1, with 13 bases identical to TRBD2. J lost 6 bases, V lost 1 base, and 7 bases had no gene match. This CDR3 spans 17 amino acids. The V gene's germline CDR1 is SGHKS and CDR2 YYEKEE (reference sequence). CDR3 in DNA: TGTGCCAGCAGCTTGAAGACTAGCGGGGGGCCGGCCAATGAGCAGTTCTTC. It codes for CASSLKTSGGPANEQFF. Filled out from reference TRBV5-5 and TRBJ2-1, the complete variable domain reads DAGVTQSPTHLIKTRGQQVTLRCSPISGHKSVSWYQQVLGQGPQFIFQYYEKEERGRGNFPDRFSARQFPNYSSELNVNALLLGDSALYLCASSLKTSGGPANEQFFGPGTRLTVL.

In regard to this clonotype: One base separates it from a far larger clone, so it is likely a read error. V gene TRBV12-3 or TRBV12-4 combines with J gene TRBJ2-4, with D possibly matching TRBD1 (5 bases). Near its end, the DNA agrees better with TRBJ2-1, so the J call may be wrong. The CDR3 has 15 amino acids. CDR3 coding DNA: TGTGCCAGCAGTTTAGCGCCGGACACTCAAGAGACCCAGTTCTTC. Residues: CASSLAPDTQETQFF.

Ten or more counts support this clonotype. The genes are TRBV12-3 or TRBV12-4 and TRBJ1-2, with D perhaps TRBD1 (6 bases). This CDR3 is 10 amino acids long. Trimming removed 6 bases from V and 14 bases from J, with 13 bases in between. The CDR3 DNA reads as TGTGCCAGCAGGAAAGACAGGTTAACCTTC. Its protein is CASRKDRLTF.

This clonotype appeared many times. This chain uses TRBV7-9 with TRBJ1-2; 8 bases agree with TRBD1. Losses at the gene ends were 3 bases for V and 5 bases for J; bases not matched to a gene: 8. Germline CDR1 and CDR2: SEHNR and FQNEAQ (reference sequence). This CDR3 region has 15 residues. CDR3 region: CASSLNLQGGYGYTF. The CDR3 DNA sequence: TGTGCCAGCAGCTTGAACCTACAGGGGGGTTATGGCTACACCTTC.

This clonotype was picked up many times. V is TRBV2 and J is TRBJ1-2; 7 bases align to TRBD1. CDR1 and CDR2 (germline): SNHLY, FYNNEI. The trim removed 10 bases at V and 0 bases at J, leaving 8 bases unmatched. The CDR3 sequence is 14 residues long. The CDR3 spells CAIPGTDPNYGYTF. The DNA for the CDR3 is TGTGCCATCCCCGGGACAGACCCTAACTATGGCTACACCTTC.